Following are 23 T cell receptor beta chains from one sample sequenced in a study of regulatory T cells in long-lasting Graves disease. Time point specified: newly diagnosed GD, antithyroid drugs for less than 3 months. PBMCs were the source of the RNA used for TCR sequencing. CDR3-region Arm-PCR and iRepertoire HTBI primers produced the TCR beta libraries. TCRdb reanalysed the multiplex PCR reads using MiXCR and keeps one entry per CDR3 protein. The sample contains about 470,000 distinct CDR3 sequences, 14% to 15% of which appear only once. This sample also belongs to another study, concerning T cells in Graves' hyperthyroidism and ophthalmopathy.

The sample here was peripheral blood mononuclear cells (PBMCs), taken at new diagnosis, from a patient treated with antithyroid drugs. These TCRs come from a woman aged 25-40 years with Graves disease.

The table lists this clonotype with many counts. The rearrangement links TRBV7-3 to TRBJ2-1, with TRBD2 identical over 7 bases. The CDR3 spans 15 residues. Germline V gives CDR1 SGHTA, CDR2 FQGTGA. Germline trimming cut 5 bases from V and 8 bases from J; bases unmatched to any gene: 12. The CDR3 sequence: CASSAQAGFSDEQFF. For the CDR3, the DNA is TGTGCCAGCAGCGCCCAAGCGGGGTTTAGTGATGAGCAGTTCTTC.

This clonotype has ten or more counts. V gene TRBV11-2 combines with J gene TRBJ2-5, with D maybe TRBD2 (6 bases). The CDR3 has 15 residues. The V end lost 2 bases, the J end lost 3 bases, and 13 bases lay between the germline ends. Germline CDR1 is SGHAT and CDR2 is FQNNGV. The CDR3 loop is CASSLSLLAEETQYF. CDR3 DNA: TGTGCCAGCAGCTTATCACTACTAGCTGAAGAGACCCAGTACTTC.

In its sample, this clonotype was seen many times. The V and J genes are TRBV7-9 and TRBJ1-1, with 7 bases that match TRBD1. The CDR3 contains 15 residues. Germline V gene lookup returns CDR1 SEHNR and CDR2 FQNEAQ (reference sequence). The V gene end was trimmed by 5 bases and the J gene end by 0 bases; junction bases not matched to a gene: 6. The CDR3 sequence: CASSRTGTVNTEAFF. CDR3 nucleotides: TGTGCCAGCAGCCGGACCGGGACAGTGAACACTGAAGCTTTCTTT.

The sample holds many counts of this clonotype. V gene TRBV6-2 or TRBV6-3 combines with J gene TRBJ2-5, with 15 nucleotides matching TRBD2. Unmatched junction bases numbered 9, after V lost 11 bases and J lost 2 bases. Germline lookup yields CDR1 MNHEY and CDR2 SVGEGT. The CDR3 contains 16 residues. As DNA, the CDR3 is TGTGCCGGATCCGGACTAGCGGGAGGGGTACAAGAGACCCAGTACTTC. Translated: CAGSGLAGGVQETQYF.

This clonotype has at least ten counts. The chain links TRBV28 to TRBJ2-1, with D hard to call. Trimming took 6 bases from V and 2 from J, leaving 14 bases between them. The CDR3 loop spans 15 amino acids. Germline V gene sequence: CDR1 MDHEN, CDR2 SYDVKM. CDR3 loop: CASSPTFHPYNEQFF. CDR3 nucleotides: TGTGCCAGCAGCCCTACATTCCATCCCTACAATGAGCAGTTCTTC.

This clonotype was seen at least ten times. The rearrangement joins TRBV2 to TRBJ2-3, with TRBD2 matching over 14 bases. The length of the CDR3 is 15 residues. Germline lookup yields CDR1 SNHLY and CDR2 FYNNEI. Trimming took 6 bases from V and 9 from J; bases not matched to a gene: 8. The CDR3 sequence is CASRFTGTSGSTQYF. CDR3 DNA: TGTGCCAGCAGATTCACCGGGACTAGCGGGAGCACGCAGTATTTT.

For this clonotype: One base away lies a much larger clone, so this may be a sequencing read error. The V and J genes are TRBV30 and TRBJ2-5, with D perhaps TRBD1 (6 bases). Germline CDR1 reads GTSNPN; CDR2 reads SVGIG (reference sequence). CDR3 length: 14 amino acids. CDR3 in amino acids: CTWIPGERGETQYF. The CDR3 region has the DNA TGTACCTGGATCCCTGGGGAAAGGGGGGAGACCCAGTACTTC.

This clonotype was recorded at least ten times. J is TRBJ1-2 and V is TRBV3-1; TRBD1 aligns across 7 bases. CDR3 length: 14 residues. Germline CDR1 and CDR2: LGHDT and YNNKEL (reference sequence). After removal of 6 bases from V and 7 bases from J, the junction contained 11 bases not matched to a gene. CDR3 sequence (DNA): TGTGCCAGCAGACCTTCCGACAGGGAAGGTGGCTACACCTTC. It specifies CASRPSDREGGYTF.

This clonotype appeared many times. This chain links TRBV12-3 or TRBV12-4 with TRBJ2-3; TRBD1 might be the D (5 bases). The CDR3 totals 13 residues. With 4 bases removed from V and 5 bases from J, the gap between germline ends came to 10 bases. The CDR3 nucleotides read TGTGCCAGCAGTTCAGGGTTGGGAGATACGCAGTATTTT. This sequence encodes CASSSGLGDTQYF.

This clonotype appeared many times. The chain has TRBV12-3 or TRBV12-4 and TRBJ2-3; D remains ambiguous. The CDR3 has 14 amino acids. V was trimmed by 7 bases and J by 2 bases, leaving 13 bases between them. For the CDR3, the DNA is TGTGCCAGCACCCCCACGGACCTCACAGATACGCAGTATTTT. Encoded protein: CASTPTDLTDTQYF.

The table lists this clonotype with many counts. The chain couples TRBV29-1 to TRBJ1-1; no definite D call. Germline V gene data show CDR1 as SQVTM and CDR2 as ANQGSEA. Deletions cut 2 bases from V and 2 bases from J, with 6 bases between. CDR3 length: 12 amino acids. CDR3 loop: CSVEKGNTEAFF. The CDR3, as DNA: TGCAGCGTTGAAAAGGGAAACACTGAAGCTTTCTTT.

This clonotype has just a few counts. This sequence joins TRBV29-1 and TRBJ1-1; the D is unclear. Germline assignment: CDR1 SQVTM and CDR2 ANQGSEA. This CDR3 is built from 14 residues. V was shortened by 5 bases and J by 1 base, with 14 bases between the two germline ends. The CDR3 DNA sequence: TGCAGCGTTATCGTGGCTCTGGCGAACACTGAAGCTTTCTTT. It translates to CSVIVALANTEAFF.

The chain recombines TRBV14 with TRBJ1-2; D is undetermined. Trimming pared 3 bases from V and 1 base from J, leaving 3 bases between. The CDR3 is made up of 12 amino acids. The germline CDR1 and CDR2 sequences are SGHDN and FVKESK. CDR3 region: CASSQFNYGYTF. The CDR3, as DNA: TGTGCCAGCAGCCAGTTTAACTATGGCTACACCTTC.

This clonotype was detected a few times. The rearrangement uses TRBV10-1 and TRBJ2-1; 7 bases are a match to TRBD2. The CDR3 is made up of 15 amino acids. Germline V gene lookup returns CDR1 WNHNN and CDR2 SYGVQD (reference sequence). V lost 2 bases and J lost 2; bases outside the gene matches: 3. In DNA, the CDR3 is TGCGCCAGCAGTGAGGGGGGACTAACCTACAATGAGCAGTTCTTC. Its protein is CASSEGGLTYNEQFF.

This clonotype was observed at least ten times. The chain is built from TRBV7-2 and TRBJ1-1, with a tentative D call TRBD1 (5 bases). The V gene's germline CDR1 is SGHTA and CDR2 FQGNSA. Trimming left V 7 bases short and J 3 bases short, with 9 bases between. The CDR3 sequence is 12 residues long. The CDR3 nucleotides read TGTGCCAGCACTAAGGGGTACACTGAAGCTTTCTTT. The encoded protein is CASTKGYTEAFF.

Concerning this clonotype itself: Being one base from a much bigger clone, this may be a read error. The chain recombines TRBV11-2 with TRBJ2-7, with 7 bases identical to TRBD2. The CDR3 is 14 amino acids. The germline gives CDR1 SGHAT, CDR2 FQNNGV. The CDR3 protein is CAGSFGRVSYEQYF. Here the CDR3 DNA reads TGTGCCGGCAGCTTTGGGAGGGTTTCTTACGAGCAGTACTTC.

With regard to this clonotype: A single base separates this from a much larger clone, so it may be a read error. CDR3 bases: TGCGCCAGCAACTTGGCCAAAATAGCGGGAGGGCACGATGAGCAGTTCTTC. Translation: CASNLAKIAGGHDEQFF. This rearrangement joins TRBV5-1 to TRBJ2-1, with 11 positions matching TRBD2. This CDR3 has 17 amino acids. Germline CDR1 and CDR2: SGHRS and YFSETQ.

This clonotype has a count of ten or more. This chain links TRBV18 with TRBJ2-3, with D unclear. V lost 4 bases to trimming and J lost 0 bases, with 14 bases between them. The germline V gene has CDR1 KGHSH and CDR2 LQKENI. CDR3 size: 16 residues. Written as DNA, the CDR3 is TGTGCCAGCTCACGACGGACGGAGTCTAGCACAGATACGCAGTATTTT. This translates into CASSRRTESSTDTQYF.

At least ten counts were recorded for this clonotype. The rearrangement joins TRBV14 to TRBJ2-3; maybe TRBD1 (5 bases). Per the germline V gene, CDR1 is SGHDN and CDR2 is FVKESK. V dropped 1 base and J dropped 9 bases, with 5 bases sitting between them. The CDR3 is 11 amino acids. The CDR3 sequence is CASSQGQTQYF. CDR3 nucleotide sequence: TGTGCCAGCAGCCAAGGACAGACGCAGTATTTT.

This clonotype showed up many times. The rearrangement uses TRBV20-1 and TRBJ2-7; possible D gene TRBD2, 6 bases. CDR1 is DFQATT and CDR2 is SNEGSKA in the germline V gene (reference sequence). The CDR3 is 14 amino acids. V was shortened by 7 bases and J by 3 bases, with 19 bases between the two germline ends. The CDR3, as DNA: TGCAGTGGGAGAGGGGACTGGGACCTCTACGAGCAGTACTTC. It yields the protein CSGRGDWDLYEQYF.

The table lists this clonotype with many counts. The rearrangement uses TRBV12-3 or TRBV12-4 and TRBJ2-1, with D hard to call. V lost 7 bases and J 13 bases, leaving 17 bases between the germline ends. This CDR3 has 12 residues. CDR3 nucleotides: TGTGCCAGCACCCGATCAGTGGCGGCCCAGTTCTTC. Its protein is CASTRSVAAQFF.

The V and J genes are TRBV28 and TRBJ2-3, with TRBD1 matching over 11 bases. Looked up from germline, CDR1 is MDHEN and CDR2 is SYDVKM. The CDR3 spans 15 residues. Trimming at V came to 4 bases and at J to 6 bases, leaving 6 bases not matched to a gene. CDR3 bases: TGTGCCAGCAGTTCCGGACAGGGGGCTTTTGATACGCAGTATTTT. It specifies CASSSGQGAFDTQYF.

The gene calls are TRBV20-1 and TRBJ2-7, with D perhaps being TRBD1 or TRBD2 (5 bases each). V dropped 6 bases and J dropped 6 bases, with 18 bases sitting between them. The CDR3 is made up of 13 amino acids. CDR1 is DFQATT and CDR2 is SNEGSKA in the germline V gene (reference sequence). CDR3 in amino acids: CSARGRAVGEQYF. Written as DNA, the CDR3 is TGCAGTGCCCGGGGCCGAGCGGTGGGCGAGCAGTACTTC.